The rows below give T cell receptor beta chains drawn from one sample of a study of response to subunit inactivated influenza vaccine. Each CDR3 protein is one row after TCRdb ran MiXCR on the RT-PCR reads. The data show more than 500,000 distinct CDR3 sequences, roughly 10% seen once. This sample was also put to use in a study of T cells expressing NK-cell markers.

The material sequenced was PBMCs from blood, taken on the day of vaccination. The receptors come from a man between 45 and 60 years old who received an inactivated influenza vaccine. CDR3s include the opening cysteine and the closing phenylalanine or tryptophan. A D gene is named only where the DNA matches it firmly. A row's size may be missing; if present it is once, few, many or a size class.

d_call: .
v_call: TRBV4-2
clone_size: few
j_call: TRBJ2-1
cdr3_nt: TGTGCCAGCAGCCAAGATCATTATGAGCAGTTCTTC
cdr3_aa: CASSQDHYEQFF

d_call: TRBD2
v_call: TRBV7-2
clone_size: .
j_call: TRBJ2-3
cdr3_nt: TGTGCCAGCAGCCGGACTAGGGAATTCACAGATACGCAGTATTTT
cdr3_aa: CASSRTREFTDTQYF

d_call: .
v_call: TRBV11-3
clone_size: few
j_call: TRBJ2-1
cdr3_nt: TGTGCCAGCAGCAACAAGGCAATTGATGAGCAGTTCTTC
cdr3_aa: CASSNKAIDEQFF

d_call: TRBD2
v_call: TRBV4-3
clone_size: many
j_call: TRBJ2-1
cdr3_nt: TGCGCCAGCAGCCGAACACTAGCGGGGGCCTTCAATGAGCAGTTCTTC
cdr3_aa: CASSRTLAGAFNEQFF

d_call: TRBD2
v_call: TRBV11-2
clone_size: .
j_call: TRBJ2-7
cdr3_nt: TGTGCCAGCAGCGGCAGCGGGGCCTTTACCTACGAGCAGTACTTC
cdr3_aa: CASSGSGAFTYEQYF

d_call: TRBD2
v_call: TRBV10-3
clone_size: few
j_call: TRBJ2-1
cdr3_nt: TGTGCCATCAGTGAGACTAGCGGCAATGAGCAGTTCTTC
cdr3_aa: CAISETSGNEQFF

d_call: .
v_call: TRBV7-6
clone_size: .
j_call: TRBJ1-2
cdr3_nt: TGTGCCAGCAGCCCCGGACTTGATGGCTACACCTTC
cdr3_aa: CASSPGLDGYTF

d_call: .
v_call: TRBV7-2
clone_size: few
j_call: TRBJ2-5
cdr3_nt: TGTGCCAGCAGCTTCCTTACAGAGACCCAGTACTTC
cdr3_aa: CASSFLTETQYF

d_call: .
v_call: TRBV3-1
clone_size: few
j_call: TRBJ2-7
cdr3_nt: TGTGCCAGCAGCCAAGTTTGGAGCTCCTACGAGCAGTACTTC
cdr3_aa: CASSQVWSSYEQYF

d_call: .
v_call: TRBV3-1
clone_size: .
j_call: TRBJ2-1
cdr3_nt: TGTGCCAGCAGCCAAGATCAGGGCAGGACCTACAATGAGCAGTTCTTC
cdr3_aa: CASSQDQGRTYNEQFF

d_call: .
v_call: TRBV7-8
clone_size: .
j_call: TRBJ2-1
cdr3_nt: TGTGCCAGCCGTCATTCCGAAGGCGGGTGGGAGTTGATGAATGAGCAGTTCTTC
cdr3_aa: CASRHSEGGWELMNEQFF

d_call: .
v_call: TRBV3-1
clone_size: few
j_call: TRBJ2-1
cdr3_nt: TGTGCCAGCAGCCATGATTTATACAATGAGCAGTTCTTC
cdr3_aa: CASSHDLYNEQFF

d_call: .
v_call: TRBV20-1
clone_size: few
j_call: TRBJ2-3
cdr3_nt: TGCAGTGCTAGAGGGGACTCGGCGCAGTATTTT
cdr3_aa: CSARGDSAQYF

d_call: .
v_call: TRBV7-9
clone_size: .
j_call: TRBJ2-1
cdr3_nt: TGTGCCAGCAGCCGAGAATTGGGAGCATCCTACAATGAGCAGTTCTTC
cdr3_aa: CASSRELGASYNEQFF

d_call: TRBD1
v_call: TRBV12-3/TRBV12-4
clone_size: .
j_call: TRBJ1-5
cdr3_nt: TGTGCCAGCAGTTTAGGGACAGGGGGCTTTCAGCCCCAGCATTTT
cdr3_aa: CASSLGTGGFQPQHF

d_call: TRBD1
v_call: TRBV7-2
clone_size: .
j_call: TRBJ1-1
cdr3_nt: TGTGCCAGCAGCTCACCGAGCGGACAGGAGATAAAAGCTTTCTTT
cdr3_aa: CASSSPSGQEIKAFF

d_call: TRBD2
v_call: TRBV7-8
clone_size: .
j_call: TRBJ2-2
cdr3_nt: TGTGCCAGCAGCTCCCGGGGACTAGCGGGGGGGTCCGGGGAGCTGTTTTTT
cdr3_aa: CASSSRGLAGGSGELFF

d_call: .
v_call: TRBV3-1
clone_size: .
j_call: TRBJ2-1
cdr3_nt: TGTGCCAGCAGCCACTTGGGACTTTTTTCCTACAATGAGCAGTTCTTC
cdr3_aa: CASSHLGLFSYNEQFF

d_call: TRBD1
v_call: TRBV20-1
clone_size: few
j_call: TRBJ2-3
cdr3_nt: TGCAGTGAAGGGACAGGGGCCACAGATACGCAGTATTTT
cdr3_aa: CSEGTGATDTQYF

d_call: TRBD2
v_call: TRBV20-1
clone_size: .
j_call: TRBJ2-1
cdr3_nt: TGCAGTGCCGCGACCGGGACTAGATATAACAATGAGCAGTTCTTC
cdr3_aa: CSAATGTRYNNEQFF

d_call: TRBD1
v_call: TRBV7-9
clone_size: few
j_call: TRBJ2-5
cdr3_nt: TGTGCCAGCAGCTTGGACAGGGGCCCAAGGGCGACCCAGTACTTC
cdr3_aa: CASSLDRGPRATQYF

d_call: .
v_call: TRBV10-3
clone_size: few
j_call: TRBJ2-5
cdr3_nt: TGTGCCATCAGTGGACAACAAGAGACCCAGTACTTC
cdr3_aa: CAISGQQETQYF

d_call: .
v_call: TRBV3-1
clone_size: .
j_call: TRBJ2-7
cdr3_nt: TGTGCCAGCAGCCAAGCTACTACAGGACCCTACGAGCAGTACTTC
cdr3_aa: CASSQATTGPYEQYF

d_call: TRBD2
v_call: TRBV20-1
clone_size: few
j_call: TRBJ2-7
cdr3_nt: TGCAGTGCTAGTGGGCGGGAGTTGTCCTACGAGCAGTACTTC
cdr3_aa: CSASGRELSYEQYF

d_call: .
v_call: TRBV30
clone_size: .
j_call: TRBJ1-2
cdr3_nt: TGTGCCTGGAGACAGGCTAATAACTATGGCTACACCTTC
cdr3_aa: CAWRQANNYGYTF

d_call: .
v_call: TRBV15
clone_size: .
j_call: TRBJ2-3
cdr3_nt: TGTGCCACCAGCAGACATAAACCTAGCGCAGATACGCAGTATTTT
cdr3_aa: CATSRHKPSADTQYF

d_call: .
v_call: TRBV4-1
clone_size: .
j_call: TRBJ2-2
cdr3_nt: TGCGCCAGCAGCCAAGCTGGGACCCTCACCGGGGAGCTGTTTTTT
cdr3_aa: CASSQAGTLTGELFF

d_call: TRBD2
v_call: TRBV11-2
clone_size: many
j_call: TRBJ2-5
cdr3_nt: TGTGCCAGCAGCTGGTGGACTAGCGGGGGGGTACAAGAGACCCAGTACTTC
cdr3_aa: CASSWWTSGGVQETQYF

d_call: .
v_call: TRBV2
clone_size: few
j_call: TRBJ2-7
cdr3_nt: TGTGCCAGCAGGGGAGATGGGGGCTCCTACGAGCAGTACTTC
cdr3_aa: CASRGDGGSYEQYF

d_call: .
v_call: TRBV2
clone_size: .
j_call: TRBJ2-2
cdr3_nt: TGTGCCAGCAGTGCCGAACAGGGACGGGAGCTGTTTTTT
cdr3_aa: CASSAEQGRELFF

d_call: .
v_call: TRBV7-2
clone_size: .
j_call: TRBJ1-1
cdr3_nt: TGTGCCAGCAGCACAGGACAGCTATTGAACACTGAAGCTTTCTTT
cdr3_aa: CASSTGQLLNTEAFF

d_call: .
v_call: TRBV7-2
clone_size: many
j_call: TRBJ2-3
cdr3_nt: TGTGCCAGCAGCAACCGACCGCGGCCCACAGATACGCAGTATTTT
cdr3_aa: CASSNRPRPTDTQYF

d_call: .
v_call: TRBV4-2
clone_size: few
j_call: TRBJ2-1
cdr3_nt: TGTGCCAGCAGCCAAGGCGGATTGGCCAATGAGCAGTTCTTC
cdr3_aa: CASSQGGLANEQFF

d_call: TRBD2
v_call: TRBV6-2/TRBV6-3
clone_size: .
j_call: TRBJ2-7
cdr3_nt: TGTGCCAGCAGTTACGCGTCTAGCGGGGTTGCCTACGAGCAGTACTTC
cdr3_aa: CASSYASSGVAYEQYF

d_call: .
v_call: TRBV24-1
clone_size: .
j_call: TRBJ2-7
cdr3_nt: TGTGCCACCAGTGATTTTGGGGTCTCCGAGCAGTACTTC
cdr3_aa: CATSDFGVSEQYF

d_call: TRBD1
v_call: TRBV9
clone_size: .
j_call: TRBJ2-7
cdr3_nt: TGTGCCAGCAGCGTACAAGGGGACAGGGGATCCGAGCAGTACTTC
cdr3_aa: CASSVQGDRGSEQYF

d_call: .
v_call: TRBV19
clone_size: .
j_call: TRBJ1-2
cdr3_nt: TGTGCCAGTAGTGGGAACGCAGCAAGCTATGGCTACACCTTC
cdr3_aa: CASSGNAASYGYTF

d_call: TRBD2
v_call: TRBV24-1
clone_size: .
j_call: TRBJ2-1
cdr3_nt: TGTGCCACCAGTACCTACGCCCCACTAGCGGGGGTTAGCAATGAGCAGTTCTTC
cdr3_aa: CATSTYAPLAGVSNEQFF

d_call: TRBD2
v_call: TRBV5-4
clone_size: .
j_call: TRBJ2-3
cdr3_nt: TGTGCCAGCAGCTTGGTTCTTAGCGGGGACACAGATACGCAGTATTTT
cdr3_aa: CASSLVLSGDTDTQYF

d_call: .
v_call: TRBV4-2
clone_size: .
j_call: TRBJ1-1
cdr3_nt: TGTGCCAGCAGCCAGGGCAAGCAGGGGATGAACACTGAAGCTTTCTTT
cdr3_aa: CASSQGKQGMNTEAFF

d_call: TRBD1
v_call: TRBV20-1
clone_size: few
j_call: TRBJ1-2
cdr3_nt: TGCAGTGCTAGACGACAGGGGGCTTTGGGGTATGGCTACACCTTC
cdr3_aa: CSARRQGALGYGYTF

d_call: TRBD1
v_call: TRBV4-1
clone_size: .
j_call: TRBJ2-4
cdr3_nt: TGCGCCAGCAGCCAAGTGCTCTTTAATTCCGGGACAGGGGGCTCGGCCAAAAACATTCAGTACTTC
cdr3_aa: CASSQVLFNSGTGGSAKNIQYF

d_call: .
v_call: TRBV28
clone_size: few
j_call: TRBJ2-7
cdr3_nt: TGTGCCAGCAGTAAAATGAATGCCTACGAGCAGTACTTC
cdr3_aa: CASSKMNAYEQYF

d_call: .
v_call: TRBV20-1
clone_size: .
j_call: TRBJ2-7
cdr3_nt: TGCAGTGCTAGAGGCCCAGGGCCCTACGAGCAGTACTTC
cdr3_aa: CSARGPGPYEQYF

d_call: TRBD1
v_call: TRBV5-1
clone_size: few
j_call: TRBJ2-4
cdr3_nt: TGCGCCAGCAGCCTCGGACAGGGGGCGATTGGAGACATTCAGTACTTC
cdr3_aa: CASSLGQGAIGDIQYF

d_call: .
v_call: TRBV4-2
clone_size: few
j_call: TRBJ1-3
cdr3_nt: TGTGCCAGCAGCCAACACAGGGATCCCCCTGGAAACACCATATATTTT
cdr3_aa: CASSQHRDPPGNTIYF

d_call: .
v_call: TRBV11-2
clone_size: few
j_call: TRBJ1-4
cdr3_nt: TGTGCCAGCAGCTTTGGGAGCTACCATCGGGATGAAAAACTGTTTTTT
cdr3_aa: CASSFGSYHRDEKLFF

d_call: TRBD2
v_call: TRBV24-1
clone_size: few
j_call: TRBJ2-1
cdr3_nt: TGTGCCACCAGTGATGCGAGCGGGGGGCGCAATGAGCAGTTCTTC
cdr3_aa: CATSDASGGRNEQFF

d_call: .
v_call: TRBV3-1
clone_size: .
j_call: TRBJ2-7
cdr3_nt: TGTGCCAGCAGCCAAGATTTCGGGCACGAGCAGTACTTC
cdr3_aa: CASSQDFGHEQYF

d_call: .
v_call: TRBV29-1
clone_size: many
j_call: TRBJ2-5
cdr3_nt: TGCAGCGTCAAATCTAGGGGCCAAGAGACCCAGTACTTC
cdr3_aa: CSVKSRGQETQYF

d_call: TRBD1
v_call: TRBV12-3/TRBV12-4
clone_size: few
j_call: TRBJ2-4
cdr3_nt: TGTGCCAGCAGTTTAATCGACGGGCAGGGGGCTTCCAAAAACATTCAGTACTTC
cdr3_aa: CASSLIDGQGASKNIQYF